This TCR beta chain was recorded in a study of T cells in Graves' hyperthyroidism and ophthalmopathy. This clonotype was recorded at least ten times. It was RNA transcripts that yielded the amplified TCR beta CDR3 regions. The HTBI primer set drove a first-round RT-PCR of the TCR CDR3. TCRdb re-called the multiplex PCR reads with MiXCR, one entry per CDR3 protein. The sample has 550,000 to 800,000 distinct CDR3 sequences; less than 20% are singletons. When ophthalmopathy did not progress within 18 months, Graves' hyperthyroidism was considered stable. Hyperthyroidism, newly diagnosed and lasting under 2 months, affected patients aged 18 to 65. From more than 9.5 ml of fresh peripheral blood, PBMCs were isolated. This CDR3 is 12 amino acids long. Trimming shortened V by 4 bases and J by 3 bases, and 7 bases separated the two germline ends. Germline CDR1 reads MNHEY; CDR2 reads SMNVEV (reference sequence).

The sample taken for sequencing was blood. The chain is built from TRBV27 and TRBJ2-7; D is undetermined. The source of this sequence is a man between 18 and 29 years old with Graves' hyperthyroidism. CDR3 sequence reads: CASSSRFYEQYF. The DNA for the CDR3 is TGTGCCAGCAGTTCCCGATTCTACGAGCAGTACTTC.